This is a list of T cell receptor beta chains from one sample in a study of T cell clonotyping in hematopoietic cell transplantation. Libraries were prepared by immunoSEQ multiplex PCR; TCRdb keeps only in-frame clonotypes and omits some of them. The sample has around 6,800 clones, approximately 80% seen once. Specimen: PBMCs, collected 100 days after allogeneic stem cell transplant. Receptors were obtained from a female patient in her thirties or forties who had an allogeneic stem cell transplant, so the T cells may come from the graft donor. Some clones in this sample may be carry-over from other donors' samples. Both conserved end residues are part of each CDR3. The order of the fields is clone size, V gene, D gene, J gene, CDR3 DNA, CDR3 protein. The D gene is left open where the match is weak. Expanded clones are given a class, and other clones once, few, many or no size at all.

abundance: .; v_gene: TRBV7-9; d_gene: TRBD1; j_gene: TRBJ2-7; CDR3nt: TGTGCCAGCAGCTCCTTCCGGGACAGGGGTTCGATCTACGAGCAGTACTTC; CDR3aa: CASSSFRDRGSIYEQYF
abundance: .; v_gene: TRBV7-8; d_gene: .; j_gene: TRBJ1-3; CDR3nt: TGTGCCAGCAGCTTTGTTAGAGGGCGCTCTGGAAACACCATATATTTT; CDR3aa: CASSFVRGRSGNTIYF
abundance: .; v_gene: TRBV6-5; d_gene: .; j_gene: TRBJ2-7; CDR3nt: TGTGCCAGCACAGGCGGATCCTACGAGCAGTACTTC; CDR3aa: CASTGGSYEQYF
abundance: once; v_gene: TRBV29-1; d_gene: TRBD1; j_gene: TRBJ2-1; CDR3nt: TGCAGCGGCTCGACAGGGAACAATGAGCAGTTCTTC; CDR3aa: CSGSTGNNEQFF
abundance: .; v_gene: TRBV30; d_gene: TRBD2; j_gene: TRBJ2-1; CDR3nt: TGTGCCTGGAGTAGAGGAGGGGGACTAGCGGGGGGAAATGAGCAGTTCTTC; CDR3aa: CAWSRGGGLAGGNEQFF
abundance: .; v_gene: TRBV6-5; d_gene: .; j_gene: TRBJ1-2; CDR3nt: TGTGCCAGCAGTTCGGACAGTTTATCCTATGGCTACACCTTC; CDR3aa: CASSSDSLSYGYTF
abundance: few; v_gene: TRBV9; d_gene: .; j_gene: TRBJ1-6; CDR3nt: TGTGCCAGCAGCGTACGTTCCGGAGATGGGGGGCCCCTCCACTTT; CDR3aa: CASSVRSGDGGPLHF
abundance: .; v_gene: TRBV6-6; d_gene: .; j_gene: TRBJ1-2; CDR3nt: TGTGCCAGCAGTTACGCAGGGGACTATGGCTACACCTTC; CDR3aa: CASSYAGDYGYTF
abundance: .; v_gene: TRBV25-1; d_gene: .; j_gene: TRBJ1-1; CDR3nt: TGTGCCAGCAGTTTCGCGGGGTCTGGCACTGAAGCTTTCTTT; CDR3aa: CASSFAGSGTEAFF
abundance: .; v_gene: TRBV29-1; d_gene: .; j_gene: TRBJ1-2; CDR3nt: TGCAGCGTTGAAAGTCGGGGGGCTGGGAACTATGGCTACACCTTC; CDR3aa: CSVESRGAGNYGYTF
abundance: .; v_gene: TRBV30; d_gene: TRBD1; j_gene: TRBJ1-1; CDR3nt: TGTGCCTGGAGTAGGGGACAGGGGGCGACGGCTTTCTTT; CDR3aa: CAWSRGQGATAFF
abundance: few; v_gene: TRBV5-1; d_gene: TRBD2; j_gene: TRBJ2-3; CDR3nt: TGCGCCAGCGGACTAGCGGGGGGCGCCGGCACAGATACGCAGTATTTT; CDR3aa: CASGLAGGAGTDTQYF
abundance: .; v_gene: TRBV7-2; d_gene: .; j_gene: TRBJ2-7; CDR3nt: TGTGCCAGCAGCGCCGTTATTTTCTACGAGCAGTACTTC; CDR3aa: CASSAVIFYEQYF
abundance: .; v_gene: TRBV7-6; d_gene: .; j_gene: TRBJ2-7; CDR3nt: TGTGCCAGCAGCTTCTCAACGGAGCACGAGCAGTACTTC; CDR3aa: CASSFSTEHEQYF
abundance: medium-sized; v_gene: TRBV6-5; d_gene: .; j_gene: TRBJ2-3; CDR3nt: TGTGCCAGCAGATTATGGGACTCAGATACGCAGTATTTT; CDR3aa: CASRLWDSDTQYF
abundance: .; v_gene: TRBV30; d_gene: .; j_gene: TRBJ1-6; CDR3nt: TGTGCCTGGAGTAGGGCAGGGGCGAGCTCCTATAATTCACCCCTCCACTTT; CDR3aa: CAWSRAGASSYNSPLHF
abundance: once; v_gene: TRBV2; d_gene: .; j_gene: TRBJ1-1; CDR3nt: TGTGCCAGCTTCCTGGATCTACGGAACACTGAAGCTTTCTTT; CDR3aa: CASFLDLRNTEAFF
abundance: .; v_gene: TRBV10-3; d_gene: .; j_gene: TRBJ1-6; CDR3nt: TGTGCCATCAGAATGGGACTGGGAAATTCACCCCTCCACTTT; CDR3aa: CAIRMGLGNSPLHF
abundance: .; v_gene: TRBV5-1; d_gene: TRBD1; j_gene: TRBJ2-7; CDR3nt: TGCGCCAGCCGTTCACCGGACAGGAGCACCTACGAGCAGTACTTC; CDR3aa: CASRSPDRSTYEQYF
abundance: .; v_gene: TRBV2; d_gene: .; j_gene: TRBJ1-2; CDR3nt: TGTGCCAGCAATCCCGGTGGGACACTCTATGGCTACACCTTC; CDR3aa: CASNPGGTLYGYTF
abundance: once; v_gene: TRBV6-1; d_gene: .; j_gene: TRBJ1-4; CDR3nt: TGTGCCAGCAGTGGCAGGAGCAAGAACGAAAAACTGTTTTTT; CDR3aa: CASSGRSKNEKLFF
abundance: .; v_gene: TRBV4-3; d_gene: .; j_gene: TRBJ2-7; CDR3nt: TGCGCCAGCAGCCAAGAAAGGCGAGCGGTCTACGAGCAGTACTTC; CDR3aa: CASSQERRAVYEQYF
abundance: few; v_gene: TRBV30; d_gene: .; j_gene: TRBJ1-1; CDR3nt: TGTGCCTGGTTGGCGAACACTGAAGCTTTCTTT; CDR3aa: CAWLANTEAFF
abundance: .; v_gene: TRBV30; d_gene: .; j_gene: TRBJ2-2; CDR3nt: TGTGCCTGGGGGACCGGGGAGCTGTTTTTT; CDR3aa: CAWGTGELFF
abundance: few; v_gene: TRBV4-1; d_gene: .; j_gene: TRBJ1-1; CDR3nt: TGCGCCAGCAGCCTTGACAACGGGGCGTCTGAAGCTTTCTTT; CDR3aa: CASSLDNGASEAFF
abundance: .; v_gene: TRBV27; d_gene: .; j_gene: TRBJ1-5; CDR3nt: TGTGCCAGCAGGGGGGACACTGATCAGCCCCAGCATTTT; CDR3aa: CASRGDTDQPQHF
abundance: .; v_gene: TRBV6-5; d_gene: TRBD1; j_gene: TRBJ1-1; CDR3nt: TGTGCCAGCAGTAAAGGACAGGGGGCCGAAGCTTTCTTT; CDR3aa: CASSKGQGAEAFF
abundance: .; v_gene: TRBV7-2; d_gene: .; j_gene: TRBJ2-3; CDR3nt: TGTGCCAGCAGCATTCTAGGGCCCAGCACAGATACGCAGTATTTT; CDR3aa: CASSILGPSTDTQYF
abundance: .; v_gene: TRBV5-4; d_gene: .; j_gene: TRBJ1-1; CDR3nt: TGTGCCAGCAGCCAAGCCGGGGGGCGAGATGAAGCTTTCTTT; CDR3aa: CASSQAGGRDEAFF
abundance: few; v_gene: TRBV30; d_gene: .; j_gene: TRBJ1-2; CDR3nt: TGTGCCTGGACCGCTCGGGGAGACAGGCGGGGCTACACCTTC; CDR3aa: CAWTARGDRRGYTF
abundance: .; v_gene: TRBV7-9; d_gene: .; j_gene: TRBJ2-7; CDR3nt: TGTGCCAGCAGCTCCGGGACATCCTCCTACGAGCAGTACTTC; CDR3aa: CASSSGTSSYEQYF
abundance: once; v_gene: TRBV7-2; d_gene: .; j_gene: TRBJ2-1; CDR3nt: TGTGCCAGCAGCTTAAGCCCGAGCTCCTACAATGAGCAGTTCTTC; CDR3aa: CASSLSPSSYNEQFF
abundance: once; v_gene: TRBV7-2; d_gene: .; j_gene: TRBJ1-2; CDR3nt: TGTGCCAGCACCCCGACGGATGGAGGCTACACCTTC; CDR3aa: CASTPTDGGYTF
abundance: .; v_gene: TRBV9; d_gene: TRBD1; j_gene: TRBJ1-2; CDR3nt: TGTGCCAGCAGCGTAGAAGGCAGGGGGCTTGGCTACACCTTC; CDR3aa: CASSVEGRGLGYTF
abundance: .; v_gene: TRBV7-9; d_gene: .; j_gene: TRBJ1-6; CDR3nt: TGTGCCAGCAGCTCTTCAGGGGAGGGTTCACCCCTCCACTTT; CDR3aa: CASSSSGEGSPLHF
abundance: .; v_gene: TRBV7-2; d_gene: TRBD2; j_gene: TRBJ2-7; CDR3nt: TGTGCCAGCAGCCGGACTAGCGGTTTCTCCTACGAGCAGTACTTC; CDR3aa: CASSRTSGFSYEQYF
abundance: .; v_gene: TRBV4-3; d_gene: .; j_gene: TRBJ2-2; CDR3nt: TGCGCCAGCAGCCAAGGAGGGGACACCGGGGAGCTGTTTTTT; CDR3aa: CASSQGGDTGELFF
abundance: .; v_gene: TRBV19; d_gene: .; j_gene: TRBJ1-2; CDR3nt: TGTGCCAGTAGTATAGATTTGACACAGAACTATGGCTACACCTTC; CDR3aa: CASSIDLTQNYGYTF
abundance: .; v_gene: TRBV27; d_gene: TRBD2; j_gene: TRBJ2-2; CDR3nt: TGTGCCAGCAGCTTAATTAGCGGGGGTCCCACCGGGGAGCTGTTTTTT; CDR3aa: CASSLISGGPTGELFF
abundance: .; v_gene: TRBV15; d_gene: .; j_gene: TRBJ1-3; CDR3nt: TGTGCCACCAGCAGAGCCGGAAACACCATATATTTT; CDR3aa: CATSRAGNTIYF
abundance: .; v_gene: TRBV5-1; d_gene: .; j_gene: TRBJ2-1; CDR3nt: TGCGCCAGCAGCTTGGATCGGAGGTCCCCGTACAATGAGCAGTTCTTC; CDR3aa: CASSLDRRSPYNEQFF
abundance: .; v_gene: TRBV7-9; d_gene: .; j_gene: TRBJ2-5; CDR3nt: TGTGCCAGCAGCCCCCCCCTCCAAGAGACCCAGTACTTC; CDR3aa: CASSPPLQETQYF
abundance: .; v_gene: TRBV27; d_gene: TRBD2; j_gene: TRBJ2-1; CDR3nt: TGTGCCAGCAGTTTCTCTAGCGGGACAACCTACAATGAGCAGTTCTTC; CDR3aa: CASSFSSGTTYNEQFF
abundance: few; v_gene: TRBV13; d_gene: .; j_gene: TRBJ2-7; CDR3nt: TGTGCCAGCAGCTTAGGCTACCGAGGGGGGCGCGAGCAGTACTTC; CDR3aa: CASSLGYRGGREQYF
abundance: .; v_gene: TRBV6-5; d_gene: TRBD1; j_gene: TRBJ2-2; CDR3nt: TGTGCCAGCAGTTACTCGGTCAGGGGGCGAGGGGAGCTGTTTTTT; CDR3aa: CASSYSVRGRGELFF
abundance: .; v_gene: TRBV29-1; d_gene: TRBD1; j_gene: TRBJ2-7; CDR3nt: TGCAGCGTTTTGGGACAGGGGGCTTCCTACGAGCAGTACTTC; CDR3aa: CSVLGQGASYEQYF
abundance: .; v_gene: TRBV5-6; d_gene: .; j_gene: TRBJ2-4; CDR3nt: TGTGCCAGCAGCTTGGATGTGGAGGGTAGAGCCAAAAACATTCAGTACTTC; CDR3aa: CASSLDVEGRAKNIQYF
abundance: .; v_gene: TRBV6-5; d_gene: TRBD1; j_gene: TRBJ1-1; CDR3nt: TGTGCCAGCAGTTTAGGGGGCGTCGCTTTCTTT; CDR3aa: CASSLGGVAFF
abundance: .; v_gene: TRBV10-3; d_gene: .; j_gene: TRBJ1-1; CDR3nt: TGTGCCATCAGTGAGTCACGAGTGGCTGGACGTGAAGCTTTCTTT; CDR3aa: CAISESRVAGREAFF
abundance: .; v_gene: TRBV6-5; d_gene: .; j_gene: TRBJ2-7; CDR3nt: TGTGCCAGCAGCCCGTCCTTATACTACGAGCAGTACTTC; CDR3aa: CASSPSLYYEQYF
abundance: .; v_gene: TRBV7-9; d_gene: .; j_gene: TRBJ1-2; CDR3nt: TGTGCCAGCAGCACGGGCCAGCTGGACTATGGCTACACCTTC; CDR3aa: CASSTGQLDYGYTF
abundance: .; v_gene: TRBV12-5; d_gene: .; j_gene: TRBJ1-1; CDR3nt: TGTGCTAGTGGTTCGGACATGGGGAACACTGAAGCTTTCTTT; CDR3aa: CASGSDMGNTEAFF
abundance: .; v_gene: TRBV7-9; d_gene: TRBD1; j_gene: TRBJ2-7; CDR3nt: TGTGCCAGCAGCCCGGACCGGGACAGCTACGAGCAGTACTTC; CDR3aa: CASSPDRDSYEQYF